The 22 T cell receptor beta chains below come from one sample, sequenced in a study of T cells in Graves' hyperthyroidism and ophthalmopathy (dated by TCRdb to between 2018 and 2021). The library was prepared using multiplex PCR. Sequencing instrument: Illumina HiSeq 2000. The TCR beta CDR3 regions were amplified from RNA transcripts. For the first round of RT-PCR on the TCR CDR3, the HTBI primer set was used together with the Qiagen OneStep RT-PCR kit. The public sequencing data were trimmed at Q25 with fastp and processed into clonotypes with MiXCR by TCRdb, which kept only in-frame beta chains. Rows merge per CDR3 protein into single entries with the most common DNA and genes. The sample includes 500,000 to 600,000 distinct CDR3 sequences, with around 46% observed a single time. The ten largest clonotypes hold more than 7.5% of the sample. What was sequenced was peripheral blood or thyroid tissue (not recorded which). The receptor source for this set is a young woman with Graves' hyperthyroidism.

This clonotype was seen repeatedly, ten times or more. The genes are TRBV7-8 and TRBJ2-7; D may be TRBD1 (6 bases). Trimming took off 7 bases at V and 7 bases at J, with 17 bases between the two ends. CDR3 length: 13 amino acids. Germline loops: CDR1 SGHVS, CDR2 FQNEAQ. CDR3 amino acids: CASNIQTGGEQYF. The CDR3 coding sequence is TGTGCCAGCAACATCCAGACAGGCGGGGAGCAGTACTTC.

V usage is TRBV20-1 and J usage is TRBJ2-1, with unresolved D. This CDR3 has 13 residues. V lost 0 bases to trimming and J lost 2 bases, with 5 bases between them. CDR1 DFQATT and CDR2 SNEGSKA come from the germline V gene (reference sequence). In DNA, the CDR3 is TGCAGTGCTAGAGACGGAACCTACAATGAGCAGTTCTTC. It specifies CSARDGTYNEQFF.

About this clonotype itself: A single base separates this from a much larger clone, so it may be a read error. In nucleotides, the CDR3 is TGTGCCAGCAGTTACTCGGGACTAGCGGGGGAGGCCCAGTACTTC. Translating gives CASSYSGLAGEAQYF. The V call is TRBV2, the J call TRBJ2-5; 14 nucleotides agree with TRBD2. The CDR3 is made up of 15 amino acids. Germline CDR1 is SNHLY and CDR2 is FYNNEI. Losses at the gene ends were 5 bases for V and 9 bases for J; bases not matched to a gene: 8.

V usage is TRBV29-1 and J usage is TRBJ2-2, with 9 bases aligning to TRBD1. This CDR3 is 13 amino acids long. V shed 7 bases, J shed 6 bases, and the junction held 6 bases outside the gene matches. Per the germline V gene, CDR1 is SQVTM and CDR2 is ANQGSEA. The CDR3: CSARQGGPGELFF. The CDR3 bases are TGCAGCGCTAGACAGGGGGGGCCCGGGGAGCTGTTTTTT.

A remark on this clonotype: One end of the junction varies from germline; a read error may be responsible. This rearrangement joins TRBV29-1 to TRBJ1-5; TRBD1 agrees at 8 bases. The CDR3 totals 15 residues. Germline V gene sequence: CDR1 SQVTM, CDR2 ANQGSEA. CDR3 amino acids: CSARPGGRDNEPQHF. The CDR3 DNA sequence: TGCAGCGCACGACCAGGGGGCCGGGACAATGAGCCCCAGCATTTT.

This clonotype was detected many times. This rearrangement joins TRBV5-8 to TRBJ2-7, with 7 positions matching TRBD2. V trimming: 4 bases; J trimming: 0 bases; junction bases outside the gene matches: 4. CDR1 and CDR2 from the germline V gene are SGHTS and YDEGEE. This CDR3 is built from 14 residues. CDR3 in amino acids: CASSRGGSSYEQYF. The CDR3 DNA reads TGTGCCAGCAGCAGGGGCGGGAGCTCCTACGAGCAGTACTTC.

This clonotype was observed many times. The chain joins TRBV6-1 to TRBJ1-1, with 7 bases identical to TRBD1. This CDR3 spans 15 amino acids. Unmatched junction bases numbered 6, after V lost 0 bases and J lost 5 bases. Germline loops: CDR1 MNHNS, CDR2 SASEGT. CDR3 sequence reads: CASSEARQGVTEAFF. The CDR3 coding sequence is TGTGCCAGCAGTGAAGCGCGGCAGGGGGTGACTGAAGCTTTCTTT.

This clonotype appeared many times. This chain uses TRBV7-9 with TRBJ2-7; 8 bases are a match to TRBD2. There are 14 residues in the CDR3. J lost 7 bases, V lost 0 bases, and 5 bases had no gene match. CDR1 and CDR2 from the germline V gene are SEHNR and FQNEAQ (reference sequence). CDR3 protein: CASSLASGSFEQYF. CDR3 nucleotides: TGTGCCAGCAGCTTAGCGAGCGGGAGTTTTGAGCAGTACTTC.

Ten or more counts support this clonotype. V usage is TRBV7-9 and J usage is TRBJ2-5; TRBD1 is a possible D gene (5 bases). Between the trimmed V and J ends, which lost 0 bases and 2 bases, there was a span of 13 bases. The length of the CDR3 is 16 residues. From germline, CDR1 is SEHNR and CDR2 FQNEAQ (reference sequence). This CDR3 reads CASSLAVGATQETQYF. DNA for the CDR3: TGTGCCAGCAGCTTAGCGGTAGGGGCCACTCAAGAGACCCAGTACTTC.

This clonotype showed up many times. This chain links TRBV7-8 with TRBJ2-3, with D unresolved. Per germline, CDR1 SGHVS and CDR2 FQNEAQ. Trimming removed 1 base at V and 6 bases at J, with 8 bases between. The CDR3 loop spans 13 amino acids. The CDR3 DNA reads as TGTGCCAGCAGCTTAGTCACGTTTGATACGCAGTATTTT. The encoded protein is CASSLVTFDTQYF.

This sequence joins TRBV10-3 and TRBJ1-1, with D possibly TRBD1 on 5 matching bases. The V gene's germline CDR1 is ENHRY and CDR2 SYGVKD. Trimming pared 5 bases from V and 4 bases from J, leaving 20 bases between. This CDR3 contains 16 residues. CDR3 sequence: CAISLGDRHGGTEAFF. CDR3 nucleotides: TGTGCCATCAGTCTTGGGGACCGTCACGGGGGCACTGAAGCTTTCTTT.

The CDR3 spells CAISGRVLGEETQYF. The CDR3, as DNA: TGTGCCATCAGTGGTAGGGTCCTGGGGGAAGAGACCCAGTACTTC. The chain carries TRBV10-3 and TRBJ2-5; D might be TRBD1 or TRBD2, each matching 5 bases. The CDR3 consists of 15 residues. Deletions cut 4 bases from V and 3 bases from J, with 15 bases between. Germline CDR1 reads ENHRY; CDR2 reads SYGVKD.

This chain connects TRBV12-5 to TRBJ2-5; 10 nucleotides align to TRBD1. The CDR3 totals 15 residues. Germline-derived CDR1 and CDR2 are LGHNT and FRNRAP. The trim removed 6 bases at V and 3 bases at J, leaving 7 bases unmatched. The CDR3 region has the DNA TGTGCTAGTGGGGGGGACAGGGGATGGAAAGAGACCCAGTACTTC. This translates into CASGGDRGWKETQYF.

In the case of this clonotype: The junction departs from germline at one end; a sequencing error may be responsible. V is TRBV7-6 and J is TRBJ2-7; tentative D call: TRBD2 (5 bases). The CDR3 loop spans 14 amino acids. Germline CDR1 is SGHVS and CDR2 is FNYEAQ. The CDR3 spells CASRAGVPTGELYF. CDR3 in DNA: TGTGCCAGCAGGGCTGGCGTACCCACCGGGGAGCTGTACTTC.

The chain recombines TRBV20-1 with TRBJ2-7; TRBD1 is a possible D gene (7 bases). V lost 5 bases to trimming and J lost 6 bases, with 23 bases between them. The CDR3 extends over 15 amino acids. Germline CDR1 DFQATT, CDR2 SNEGSKA (reference sequence). The CDR3 DNA reads as TGCAGTGCTGGAGGAGGGGGCACGAACTATGGCGAGCAGTACTTC. Amino acid sequence: CSAGGGGTNYGEQYF.

J is TRBJ2-3 and V is TRBV19; D unclear. The germline V gene encodes CDR1 LNHDA and CDR2 SQIVND (reference sequence). The CDR3 is 15 amino acids. Trimming cost V 6 bases and J 4 bases, with 17 bases left between them. CDR3 coding DNA: TGTGCCAGTAGGACCTCGGCGAGGTGGGCAGATACGCAGTATTTT. Residues: CASRTSARWADTQYF.

A remark on this clonotype: The germline gene is not matched at one end of the junction; a read error may be the cause. J is TRBJ2-5 and V is TRBV6-5; 9 nucleotides align to TRBD1. The CDR3 has 15 amino acids. The germline V gene has CDR1 MNHEY and CDR2 SVGAGI. The CDR3 DNA reads as TGTGCCAGCAGTTACGCCGGACAGGGGTTTGAGACCCGGTACTTC. Protein: CASSYAGQGFETRYF.

This clonotype was detected many times. The chain employs TRBV5-1 and TRBJ2-7; D is perhaps TRBD1 or TRBD2 (5 bases each). Germline V CDR1 and CDR2: SGHRS, YFSETQ. Trimming removed 4 bases at V and 2 bases at J, with 19 bases between. The CDR3 runs 16 residues. The CDR3 sequence is CASSVAGTAIPYEQYF. The CDR3 nucleotides read TGCGCCAGCAGCGTAGCCGGGACCGCGATTCCCTACGAGCAGTACTTC.

This clonotype has ten or more counts. The V and J genes are TRBV7-9 and TRBJ2-7; TRBD1 aligns across 9 bases. V trimming: 5 bases; J trimming: 5 bases; junction bases outside the gene matches: 10. Germline V gene sequence: CDR1 SEHNR, CDR2 FQNEAQ (reference sequence). The CDR3 loop spans 15 amino acids. Written as DNA, the CDR3 is TGTGCCAGCAGCCATCCGGGACAGGGTATCCACGAGCAGTACTTC. Its protein is CASSHPGQGIHEQYF.

The genes are TRBV7-6 and TRBJ2-5; the D call may be TRBD1 or TRBD2 (5 bases each). Germline lookup yields CDR1 SGHVS and CDR2 FNYEAQ. Between the trimmed V and J ends, which lost 5 bases and 9 bases, there was a span of 22 bases. The CDR3 consists of 15 residues. In nucleotides, the CDR3 is TGTGCCAGCAGCCAAGATATAGGGACGGCTCAGCCCCAGTACTTC. It specifies CASSQDIGTAQPQYF. The full variable domain, in which reference TRBV7-6 and TRBJ2-5 provide the parts outside the CDR3, is GAGVSQSPRYKVTKRGQDVALRCDPISGHVSLYWYRQALGQGPEFLTYFNYEAQQDKSGLPNDRFSAERPEGSISTLTIQRTEQRDSAMYRCASSQDIGTAQPQYFGPGTRLLVL.

The chain joins TRBV10-3 to TRBJ2-1; D is unclear. This CDR3 spans 16 amino acids. Germline V CDR1 and CDR2: ENHRY, SYGVKD. V was shortened by 4 bases and J by 6 bases, with 19 bases between the two germline ends. The CDR3 DNA is TGTGCCATCAGTGCGCTTGCCGGGCGCATGGTCAATGAGCAGTTCTTC. This gives the protein CAISALAGRMVNEQFF.

This clonotype appeared many times. The chain is built from TRBV20-1 and TRBJ2-5; weak D call: TRBD1 (7 bases). This CDR3 spans 14 amino acids. Germline values: CDR1 DFQATT, CDR2 SNEGSKA (reference sequence). The germline V and J ends were trimmed by 4 bases and 7 bases, with 19 bases remaining between them. Here the CDR3 DNA reads TGCAGTGCTATCCTTGCCGGGACAGCGGGGACCCAGTACTTC. This gives the protein CSAILAGTAGTQYF.